These 18 T cell receptor beta chains originate from one sample sequenced in a study of OX40 agonist ivuxolimab in advanced cancers. Some clones are missing from TCRdb's copy, which holds only in-frame ones; the method was immunoSEQ multiplex PCR. This table holds over 65,000 clones, 75% to 90% found once. The source material was CD4+ or CD8+ T cells sorted from blood, sampled in a trial of the OX40 agonist ivuxolimab. The receptors shown here come from an adult with an advanced solid tumor such as melanoma, head and neck, liver or kidney cancer.

V and J are TRBV7-8 and TRBJ2-3; D perhaps matches TRBD2 (6 bases). V lost 7 bases to trimming and J lost 5 bases, with 16 bases between them. CDR3 size: 14 residues. CDR1 is SGHVS, CDR2 FQNEAQ, per germline. As DNA, the CDR3 is TGTGCCAGCAACACGGGTGCGGGAAAAGATACGCAGTATTTT. Translating gives CASNTGAGKDTQYF. Together with reference TRBV7-8 and TRBJ2-3, the CDR3 gives the full variable domain: GAGVSQSPRYKVAKRGQDVALRCDPISGHVSLFWYQQALGQGPEFLTYFQNEAQLDKSGLPSDRFFAERPEGSVSTLKIQRTQQEDSAVYLCASNTGAGKDTQYFGPGTRLTVL.

The rearrangement uses TRBV19 and TRBJ2-7; D may correspond to TRBD1 or TRBD2 (6 bases each). Germline V lookup: CDR1 LNHDA, CDR2 SQIVND (reference sequence). The CDR3 sequence is 14 residues long. With 10 bases removed from V and 1 base from J, the gap between germline ends came to 17 bases. The CDR3 DNA sequence: TGTGCCACCAGACGGGGGACACAGTCCTACGAGCAGTACTTC. Residues: CATRRGTQSYEQYF.

The J gene is TRBJ2-3, the V gene TRBV20-1; no clear D. The CDR3 is 11 amino acids. Germline V lookup: CDR1 DFQATT, CDR2 SNEGSKA (reference sequence). V lost 6 bases and J 5 bases, leaving 9 bases between the germline ends. CDR3 DNA sequence: TGCAGTGCGCGATGGTTAGATACGCAGTATTTT. Encoded protein: CSARWLDTQYF.

The genes are TRBV11-1 and TRBJ2-7, with D perhaps matching TRBD1 (6 bases). This CDR3 has 13 amino acids. Trimming left V 5 bases short and J 2 bases short, with 10 bases between. The germline V gene encodes CDR1 SGHAT and CDR2 FQDESV (reference sequence). The CDR3 region is CASSRQATYEQYF. The DNA of the CDR3 is TGTGCCAGCAGCAGACAGGCGACCTACGAGCAGTACTTC.

The rearrangement links TRBV27 to TRBJ1-3; D unresolved. The CDR3 covers 15 residues. The V and J ends lost 2 bases and 4 bases respectively, with 12 bases between them. Germline V gives CDR1 MNHEY, CDR2 SMNVEV (reference sequence). In DNA, the CDR3 is TGTGCCAGCAGTTTAAATGGTCCGGGAGGAAACACCATATATTTT. Its protein is CASSLNGPGGNTIYF.

The chain links TRBV6-5 to TRBJ1-1; 8 bases match TRBD1. This CDR3 is built from 14 residues. Per germline, CDR1 MNHEY and CDR2 SVGAGI. V shed 6 bases, J shed 4 bases, and the junction held 7 bases outside the gene matches. The CDR3 nucleotides read TGTGCCAGCAGCCGAAACACAGGGGGCACTGAAGCTTTCTTT. Amino acids: CASSRNTGGTEAFF.

V usage is TRBV19 and J usage is TRBJ2-2, with 11 bases matching TRBD1. The junction had 2 bases not matched to a gene; V was cut back by 7 bases and J by 4 bases. The length of the CDR3 is 14 residues. Germline assignment: CDR1 LNHDA and CDR2 SQIVND (reference sequence). DNA for the CDR3: TGTGCCAGTAAGGACAGGGGGCGCACCGGGGAGCTGTTTTTT. Translating gives CASKDRGRTGELFF.

The V call is TRBV6-6, the J call TRBJ2-7, with unresolved D. In germline, CDR1 is MNHNY, CDR2 SVGAGI (reference sequence). Between the trimmed V and J ends, which lost 2 bases and 3 bases, there was a span of 14 bases. The CDR3 runs to 15 residues. The CDR3 region is CASSYGRTPVYEQYF. In DNA, the CDR3 is TGTGCCAGCAGTTACGGAAGGACCCCCGTCTACGAGCAGTACTTC.

The rearrangement uses TRBV18 and TRBJ2-7, with 9 bases identical to TRBD1. V was clipped by 6 bases and J by 1 base; unmatched bases: 7. Germline assignment: CDR1 KGHSH and CDR2 LQKENI. CDR3 length: 15 residues. The CDR3 is CASSPGQGSSYEQYF. DNA for the CDR3: TGTGCCAGCTCTCCGGGACAGGGATCTTCCTACGAGCAGTACTTC.

The chain has TRBV4-1 and TRBJ1-2; D perhaps matches TRBD1 (6 bases). The germline V gene encodes CDR1 MGHRA and CDR2 YSYEKL. Trimming took off 3 bases at V and 6 bases at J, with 14 bases between the two ends. The CDR3 sequence is 14 residues long. The CDR3 region has the DNA TGCGCCAGCAGCCAGACCGGGACATCTGATGGCTACACCTTC. Its translation is CASSQTGTSDGYTF.

This chain joins TRBV19 and TRBJ2-1, with 7 bases identical to TRBD1. The V and J ends lost 1 base and 5 bases, in that order; junction bases with no gene match: 5. CDR3 length equals 15 residues. Germline loops: CDR1 LNHDA, CDR2 SQIVND (reference sequence). DNA of the CDR3: TGTGCCAGTAGTATAGTAGGGACAGCAGACAATGAGCAGTTCTTC. Protein: CASSIVGTADNEQFF.

V usage is TRBV28 and J usage is TRBJ2-5; 8 bases are a match to TRBD1. CDR3 length: 14 residues. Germline V gene data show CDR1 as MDHEN and CDR2 as SYDVKM. Trimming removed 5 bases from V and 11 bases from J; junction bases left unmatched: 13. In DNA form, the CDR3 reads TGTGCCAGCAGTCAAGGGACAGGAGTAGAAGAGCAGTACTTC. The encoded protein is CASSQGTGVEEQYF.

The CDR3 sequence is CASSFEAGAVETQYF. Here the CDR3 DNA reads TGTGCCAGCAGTTTCGAAGCGGGAGCGGTGGAGACCCAGTACTTC. The chain recombines TRBV6-5 with TRBJ2-5; the match to TRBD2 covers 8 bases. This CDR3 is 15 amino acids long. Germline V lookup: CDR1 MNHEY, CDR2 SVGAGI. The J segment lost 5 bases and the V segment lost 4 bases, leaving 9 bases of the junction unmatched.

This clone was counted only a few times. The gene calls are TRBV4-2 and TRBJ2-1; 7 bases are a match to TRBD2. V shed 2 bases, J shed 0 bases, and the junction held 4 bases outside the gene matches. Germline V CDR1 and CDR2: LGHNA, YNFKEQ. The CDR3 has 16 residues. The DNA for the CDR3 is TGTGCCAGCAGCCAAATCCAGCGGGGCTCCTACAATGAGCAGTTCTTC. The encoded protein is CASSQIQRGSYNEQFF.

The chain couples TRBV19 to TRBJ2-5; weak D call: TRBD2 (6 bases). The J call is doubtful: the DNA matches TRBJ2-7 better. The CDR3 loop spans 12 amino acids. CDR1 is LNHDA, CDR2 SQIVND, per germline (reference sequence). The CDR3 nucleotides are TGTGCCAGTAGCCGGGGAGGCTACGAGCAGTACTTC. It codes for CASSRGGYEQYF.

V gene TRBV6-5 combines with J gene TRBJ2-1; TRBD2 matches 13 bases. The J segment lost 5 bases and the V segment lost 6 bases, leaving 4 bases of the junction unmatched. Germline values: CDR1 MNHEY, CDR2 SVGAGI. The CDR3 covers 15 residues. In nucleotides, the CDR3 is TGTGCCAGCAGCTCGGGACTAGCGGGGCACAATGAGCAGTTCTTC. It specifies CASSSGLAGHNEQFF.

The J gene is TRBJ1-4, the V gene TRBV30; 7 bases fit TRBD1. From germline, CDR1 is GTSNPN and CDR2 SVGIG (reference sequence). The CDR3 loop spans 14 amino acids. V lost 4 bases to trimming and J lost 0 bases; unmatched junction nucleotides: 2. The CDR3 DNA reads as TGTGCCTGGAACCAGGGGGCAACTAATGAAAAACTGTTTTTT. Residues: CAWNQGATNEKLFF.

The chain recombines TRBV5-1 with TRBJ2-7; D may be TRBD2 (6 bases). The CDR3 has 14 residues. The V gene's germline CDR1 is SGHRS and CDR2 YFSETQ. The V end was cut by 3 bases, the J end by 4 bases, with 14 bases between. The CDR3 DNA reads TGCGCCAGCAGCTCGATCGGGACTGGGTACGAGCAGTACTTC. It specifies CASSSIGTGYEQYF.